One and the same sample provided the 18 T cell receptor beta chains below, sequenced in a study of siplizumab effects on memory and regulatory T cells. TCRdb keeps only in-frame clones here, not all; method: immunoSEQ multiplex PCR. Of approximately 94,000 clones listed, approximately 94% are singletons. The sequenced sample consisted of CD8+ T cells sorted from blood. These receptors all come from a human donor in good health.

The chain links TRBV5-1 to TRBJ2-3; 11 bases fit TRBD2. The germline CDR1 and CDR2 sequences are SGHRS and YFSETQ. J lost 2 bases, V lost 4 bases, and 3 bases had no gene match. The length of the CDR3 is 15 residues. CDR3 DNA: TGCGCCAGCAGCCCGGGACTAGCGGTCACAGATACGCAGTATTTT. This encodes CASSPGLAVTDTQYF.

The chain employs TRBV18 and TRBJ2-4; D gene uncertain. This CDR3 spans 14 amino acids. The V end lost 7 bases, the J end lost 15 bases, and 25 bases lay between the germline ends. Germline V gene sequence: CDR1 KGHSH, CDR2 LQKENI. In DNA, the CDR3 is TGTGCCAGCTTCGCCCTACAGTCCCTCCAATATCCGTACTTC. Translated, it gives CASFALQSLQYPYF.

The genes are TRBV14 and TRBJ2-7, with 7 nucleotides matching TRBD2. The V gene end was trimmed by 4 bases and the J gene end by 2 bases; junction bases not matched to a gene: 5. The CDR3 covers 14 residues. Looked up from germline, CDR1 is SGHDN and CDR2 is FVKESK. CDR3 residues: CASSPRGSTYEQYF. DNA of the CDR3: TGTGCCAGCAGCCCGCGGGGGAGTACCTACGAGCAGTACTTC.

The V gene is TRBV11-2, the J gene TRBJ2-1; D is uncertain. The length of the CDR3 is 18 residues. The V and J ends lost 1 base and 0 bases respectively, with 16 bases between them. CDR1 is SGHAT and CDR2 is FQNNGV in the germline V gene. CDR3 nucleotides: TGTGCCAGCAGCTTAGGTGGGTTGGAGCTGAGCTCCTACAATGAGCAGTTCTTC. It is translated as CASSLGGLELSSYNEQFF.

This chain joins TRBV7-8 and TRBJ2-5; possible D gene TRBD2, 5 bases. Germline assignment: CDR1 SGHVS and CDR2 FQNEAQ. Trimming shortened V by 3 bases and J by 5 bases, and 13 bases separated the two germline ends. The CDR3 covers 14 residues. CDR3 sequence (DNA): TGTGCCAGCAGCTTTATGAGGGAAGTTGAGACCCAGTACTTC. Protein: CASSFMREVETQYF.

The chain couples TRBV28 to TRBJ2-7, with 11 bases identical to TRBD2. The CDR3 runs 17 residues. J lost 5 bases, V lost 4 bases, and 13 bases had no gene match. Germline CDR1 MDHEN, CDR2 SYDVKM. CDR3 loop: CASSSAWTSGFAHEQYF. The CDR3 region has the DNA TGTGCCAGCAGTTCGGCTTGGACTAGCGGGTTTGCCCACGAGCAGTACTTC.

The rearrangement links TRBV28 to TRBJ1-4; TRBD1 might be the D (5 bases). CDR1 is MDHEN and CDR2 is SYDVKM in the germline V gene. The CDR3 is made up of 15 amino acids. V was trimmed by 2 bases and J by 5 bases, leaving 12 bases between them. The CDR3 loop reads CASSLGAASNEKLFF. Written as DNA, the CDR3 is TGTGCCAGCAGTTTAGGGGCAGCCAGCAATGAAAAACTGTTTTTT.

The J gene is TRBJ1-4, the V gene TRBV7-9; TRBD1 might be the D (5 bases). CDR1 SEHNR and CDR2 FQNEAQ come from the germline V gene (reference sequence). The CDR3 totals 13 residues. V lost 4 bases and J lost 5, with 8 bases in between. CDR3 amino acids: CASSSGTNEKLFF. CDR3 DNA sequence: TGTGCCAGCAGCTCCGGGACGAATGAAAAACTGTTTTTT.

The chain couples TRBV7-8 to TRBJ2-7; tentative D call: TRBD2 (5 bases). V was trimmed by 0 bases and J by 2 bases, leaving 11 bases between them. There are 15 residues in the CDR3. Germline V gives CDR1 SGHVS, CDR2 FQNEAQ. This CDR3 reads CASSLADSIPYEQYF. The CDR3 nucleotides read TGTGCCAGCAGCTTAGCGGACTCCATACCCTACGAGCAGTACTTC.

The gene calls are TRBV27 and TRBJ1-6; D is possibly TRBD1 (6 bases). CDR3 length equals 16 residues. Germline V CDR1 and CDR2: MNHEY, SMNVEV (reference sequence). The V and J ends lost 5 bases and 4 bases respectively, with 15 bases between them. CDR3 region: CASSTTGTGYNSPLHF. The CDR3 DNA is TGTGCCAGCAGTACTACAGGGACCGGGTATAATTCACCCCTCCACTTT.

The V gene is TRBV4-1, the J gene TRBJ1-1; D perhaps matches TRBD1 (6 bases). Looked up from germline, CDR1 is MGHRA and CDR2 is YSYEKL. CDR3 size: 15 residues. The V end was cut by 1 base, the J end by 3 bases, with 12 bases between. The CDR3 coding sequence is TGCGCCAGCAGCCAAGCTAGACAGGATTACACTGAAGCTTTCTTT. Amino acids: CASSQARQDYTEAFF.

The gene calls are TRBV9 and TRBJ2-2; D ambiguous. Germline CDR1 reads SGDLS; CDR2 reads YYNGEE. Trimming stripped 0 bases from V and 8 bases from J, with 5 bases between. CDR3 length equals 12 residues. The CDR3 coding sequence is TGTGCCAGCAGCGTAGGTGGTGGGGAGCTGTTTTTT. Amino acids: CASSVGGGELFF. Supplemented by reference TRBV9 and TRBJ2-2, the full variable domain reads DSGVTQTPKHLITATGQRVTLRCSPRSGDLSVYWYQQSLDQGLQFLIQYYNGEERAKGNILERFSAQQFPDLHSELNLSSLELGDSALYFCASSVGGGELFFGEGSRLTVL.

V and J are TRBV4-1 and TRBJ1-5; TRBD1 agrees at 7 bases. The CDR3 extends over 15 amino acids. Looked up from germline, CDR1 is MGHRA and CDR2 is YSYEKL. V lost 3 bases to trimming and J lost 1 base; unmatched junction nucleotides: 3. CDR3 residues: CASSQGQTSNQPQHF. Written as DNA, the CDR3 is TGCGCCAGCAGCCAGGGACAGACGAGCAATCAGCCCCAGCATTTT.

The chain uses TRBV30 and TRBJ1-2; TRBD1 might be the D (5 bases). The CDR3 length is 13 residues. Germline CDR1 reads GTSNPN; CDR2 reads SVGIG (reference sequence). V lost 1 base to trimming and J lost 3 bases, with 9 bases between them. The CDR3 spells CAWSEDTDYGYTF. As DNA, the CDR3 is TGTGCCTGGAGTGAGGACACGGACTATGGCTACACCTTC.

The chain has TRBV7-9 and TRBJ2-5; 7 bases line up with TRBD1. Germline CDR1 is SEHNR and CDR2 is FQNEAQ (reference sequence). The CDR3 sequence is 13 residues long. The trim removed 4 bases at V and 3 bases at J, leaving 2 bases unmatched. CDR3 sequence (DNA): TGTGCCAGCAGCTCAGGGACAGAAGAGACCCAGTACTTC. Amino acid sequence: CASSSGTEETQYF.

The CDR3 DNA is TGTGCCAGCAGTTACACAAGCTTACAGGGAGAGTTGGCTTTCTTT. This translates into CASSYTSLQGELAFF. The chain combines TRBV6-5 with TRBJ1-1, with a weak D call TRBD1 (6 bases). The V gene's germline CDR1 is MNHEY and CDR2 SVGAGI. The germline V and J ends were trimmed by 2 bases and 11 bases, with 21 bases remaining between them. This CDR3 has 15 residues.

The J gene is TRBJ2-2, the V gene TRBV27, with 7 bases aligning to TRBD1. V dropped 2 bases and J dropped 6; count of bases not matched to a gene: 9. Germline-derived CDR1 and CDR2 are MNHEY and SMNVEV (reference sequence). The CDR3 contains 16 residues. The CDR3 region is CASSLTLGTVAGELFF. For the CDR3, the DNA is TGTGCCAGCAGTTTAACCCTCGGGACAGTTGCCGGGGAGCTGTTTTTT.

The chain recombines TRBV7-6 with TRBJ2-7; TRBD2 matches at 12 bases. Per germline, CDR1 SGHVS and CDR2 FNYEAQ. V shed 1 base, J shed 0 bases, and the junction held 7 bases outside the gene matches. This CDR3 contains 18 residues. CDR3 protein: CASSLVQGLAGFSYEQYF. The CDR3 DNA is TGTGCCAGCAGCTTAGTCCAGGGACTAGCGGGCTTCTCCTACGAGCAGTACTTC.